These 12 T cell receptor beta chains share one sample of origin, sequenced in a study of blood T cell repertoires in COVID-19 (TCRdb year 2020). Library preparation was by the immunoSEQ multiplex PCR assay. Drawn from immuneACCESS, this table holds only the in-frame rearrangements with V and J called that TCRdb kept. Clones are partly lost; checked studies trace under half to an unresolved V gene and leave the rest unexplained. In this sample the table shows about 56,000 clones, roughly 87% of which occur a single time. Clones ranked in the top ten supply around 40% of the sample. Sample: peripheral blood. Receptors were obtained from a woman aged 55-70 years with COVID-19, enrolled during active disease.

CDR3 bases: TGTGCCAGTAGTAGTCCCAGGAGGGAAATGAACACTGAAGCTTTCTTT. Protein product: CASSSPRREMNTEAFF. This chain links TRBV19 with TRBJ1-1; no firm D call. CDR1 LNHDA and CDR2 SQIVND come from the germline V gene (reference sequence). CDR3 length: 16 amino acids. Trimming shortened V by 4 bases and J by 0 bases, and 15 bases separated the two germline ends.

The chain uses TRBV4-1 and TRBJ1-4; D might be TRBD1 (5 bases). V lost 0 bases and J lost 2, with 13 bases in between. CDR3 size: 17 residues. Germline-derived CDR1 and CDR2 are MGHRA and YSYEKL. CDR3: CASSQDPPTATNEKLFF. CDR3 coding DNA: TGCGCCAGCAGCCAAGATCCGCCGACAGCGACTAATGAAAAACTGTTTTTT.

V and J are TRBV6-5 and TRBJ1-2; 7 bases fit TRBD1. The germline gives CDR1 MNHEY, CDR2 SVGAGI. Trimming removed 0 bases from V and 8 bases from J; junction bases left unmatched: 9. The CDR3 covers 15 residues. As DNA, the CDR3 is TGTGCCAGCAGTTACTCGAGAAGGGGGCTGGACGGCTACACCTTC. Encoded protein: CASSYSRRGLDGYTF.

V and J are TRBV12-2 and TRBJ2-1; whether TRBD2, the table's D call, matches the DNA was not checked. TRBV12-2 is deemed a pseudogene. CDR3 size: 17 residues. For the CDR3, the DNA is TGTGCAAGTCGCTTAGCCTATAGACTGGGCTCCTACAATGAGCAGTTCTTC. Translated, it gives CASRLAYRLGSYNEQFF.

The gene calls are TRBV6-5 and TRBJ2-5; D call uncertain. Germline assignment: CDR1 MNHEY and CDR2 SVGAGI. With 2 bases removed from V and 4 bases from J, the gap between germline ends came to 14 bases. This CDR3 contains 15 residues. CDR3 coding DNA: TGTGCCAGCAGTTACATGGCGGCCCCAGCAGAGACCCAGTACTTC. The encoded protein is CASSYMAAPAETQYF.

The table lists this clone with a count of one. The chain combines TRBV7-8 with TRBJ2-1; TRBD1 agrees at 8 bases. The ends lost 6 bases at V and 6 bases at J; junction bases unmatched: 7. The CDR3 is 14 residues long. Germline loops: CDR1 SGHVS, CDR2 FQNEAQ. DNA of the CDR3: TGTGCCAGCAGACCCAGACAGGGGAGCAATGAGCAGTTCTTC. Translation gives CASRPRQGSNEQFF.

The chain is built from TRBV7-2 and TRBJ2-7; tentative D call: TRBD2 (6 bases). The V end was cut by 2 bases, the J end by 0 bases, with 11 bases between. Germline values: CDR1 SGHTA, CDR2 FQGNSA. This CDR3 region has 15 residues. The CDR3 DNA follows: TGTGCCAGCAGCTTATTAGTACTAGCCTCCTACGAGCAGTACTTC. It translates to CASSLLVLASYEQYF.

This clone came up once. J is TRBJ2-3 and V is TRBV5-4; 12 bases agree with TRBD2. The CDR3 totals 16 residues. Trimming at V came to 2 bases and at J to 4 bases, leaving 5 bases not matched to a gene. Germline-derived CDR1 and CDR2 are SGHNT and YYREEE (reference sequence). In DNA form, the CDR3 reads TGTGCCAGCAGCTTATCAGGACTAGCGGGGCCAGATACGCAGTATTTT. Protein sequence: CASSLSGLAGPDTQYF.

Here the CDR3 reads CASSSTLGTSTQYF. As DNA, the CDR3 is TGTGCCAGCAGTTCCACCCTAGGGACTTCTACGCAGTATTTT. The chain employs TRBV6-2 or TRBV6-3 and TRBJ2-3; the D gene is possibly TRBD2 (6 bases). Trimming pared 4 bases from V and 8 bases from J, leaving 16 bases between. The germline V gene encodes CDR1 MNHEY and CDR2 SVGEGT. The CDR3 sequence is 14 residues long.

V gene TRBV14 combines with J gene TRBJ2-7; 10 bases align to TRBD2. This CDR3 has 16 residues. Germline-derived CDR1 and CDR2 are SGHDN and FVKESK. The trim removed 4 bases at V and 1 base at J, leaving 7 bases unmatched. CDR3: CASSLSLAGSSYEQYF. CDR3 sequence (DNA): TGTGCCAGCAGCCTTTCACTAGCGGGAAGTTCCTACGAGCAGTACTTC. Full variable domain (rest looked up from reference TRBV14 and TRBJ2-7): EAGVTQFPSHSVIEKGQTVTLRCDPISGHDNLYWYRRVMGKEIKFLLHFVKESKQDESGMPNNRFLAERTGGTYSTLKVQPAELEDSGVYFCASSLSLAGSSYEQYFGPGTRLTVT.

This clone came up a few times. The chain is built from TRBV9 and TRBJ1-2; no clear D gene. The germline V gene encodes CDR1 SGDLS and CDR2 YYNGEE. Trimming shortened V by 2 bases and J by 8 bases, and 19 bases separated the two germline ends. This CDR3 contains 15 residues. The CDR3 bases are TGTGCCAGCAGCGTCAGCTATCGGGAGAGTCAGGGCTACACCTTC. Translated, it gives CASSVSYRESQGYTF.

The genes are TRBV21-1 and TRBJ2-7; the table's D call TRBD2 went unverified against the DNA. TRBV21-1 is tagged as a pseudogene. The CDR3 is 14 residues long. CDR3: CATQALRTSLQQYF. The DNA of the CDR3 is TGTGCCACTCAGGCCCTCCGGACTAGTCTCCAGCAGTACTTC.